Listed below are T cell receptor beta chains from one sample, sequenced in a study of response to subunit inactivated influenza vaccine. Using its own MiXCR run on the RT-PCR reads, TCRdb lists one record per CDR3 protein. The sample has 300,000 to 350,000 distinct CDR3 sequences, 20% to 25% seen once. Source: PBMCs from blood, taken about 20 months after vaccination. These receptors were obtained from a man aged 50 to 69 who received an inactivated influenza vaccine. CDR3s include the opening cysteine and the closing phenylalanine or tryptophan. D genes are given only for firm matches. Size tells how often a clone was seen (once, few, many) or the class of an expanded clone, and some rows leave it out.

V,size,J,D,DNA,CDR3
TRBV20-1,few,TRBJ2-1,TRBD2,TGCAGTGCTAGGGCTAGCGGGATCACCTACAGCGTGAGTGAGCAGTTCTTC,CSARASGITYSVSEQFF
TRBV12-3/TRBV12-4,.,TRBJ2-3,.,TGTGCCAGCACCCATACAGGGATTGGGAGCGGGGATACGCAGTATTTT,CASTHTGIGSGDTQYF
TRBV12-3/TRBV12-4,.,TRBJ2-7,TRBD2,TGTGCCAGCAGTTCCACTAGCGGCTGGGGGGAGCAGTACTTC,CASSSTSGWGEQYF
TRBV5-1,many,TRBJ1-1,.,TGCGCCACCACTGTTGGGGGACAGAACACTGAAGCTTTCTTT,CATTVGGQNTEAFF
TRBV11-2,.,TRBJ2-3,.,TGTGCCAGCAGCTTCCCCCGAACGCCGGATACGCAGTATTTT,CASSFPRTPDTQYF
TRBV10-2,.,TRBJ1-6,TRBD1,TGCGCCAGCAGTCCGGGACAGGGGGTAGGATCCCTCCACTTT,CASSPGQGVGSLHF
TRBV12-3/TRBV12-4,.,TRBJ2-3,.,TGTGCCAGCGACAGCGGGAGCACAGATACGCAGTATTTT,CASDSGSTDTQYF
TRBV18,many,TRBJ1-2,TRBD1,TGTGCCAGCTCGCTGGACGGGACAGGGATCTATGGCTACACCTTC,CASSLDGTGIYGYTF
TRBV7-2,.,TRBJ1-3,.,TGTGCCAGCAGCCATACAGGGACCTCTGGAAACACCATATATTTT,CASSHTGTSGNTIYF
TRBV9,many,TRBJ1-5,.,TGTGCCAGCAGCGCGGAGGGGCCCCTCGCGGCGCAGCCCCAGCATTTT,CASSAEGPLAAQPQHF
TRBV7-9,.,TRBJ2-7,.,TGTGCCAGCAGCTCCAGTCGGGGTGACCGCCGCACTTACGAGCAGTACTTC,CASSSSRGDRRTYEQYF
TRBV28,many,TRBJ2-7,TRBD2,TGTGCCAGCAGTTACGGGACTAGCGGGAGCTCCTACGAGCAGTACTTC,CASSYGTSGSSYEQYF
TRBV28,.,TRBJ1-2,.,TGTGCCAGCGGCCCGGGACGTGGCTACACCTTC,CASGPGRGYTF
TRBV7-8,many,TRBJ1-5,.,TGTGCCAGCAGCTCTGGGTTTGTGCAGCCCCAGCATTTT,CASSSGFVQPQHF
TRBV7-8,many,TRBJ1-1,.,TGTGCCAGCAGCTTAGGGGGACTTAAGAACACTGAAGCTTTCTTT,CASSLGGLKNTEAFF
TRBV29-1,.,TRBJ2-3,TRBD2,TGCAGCGCGGGACTAGCGCTCTATACGCAGTATTTT,CSAGLALYTQYF
TRBV29-1,few,TRBJ1-2,TRBD1,TGCAGCGTCCTGACAGGGTGGCGGGGCTACACCTTC,CSVLTGWRGYTF
TRBV28,.,TRBJ2-1,.,TGTGCCAGCAGTCTACCGGGCCGCGAGCAGTTCTTC,CASSLPGREQFF
TRBV18,.,TRBJ2-3,.,TGTGCCAGCTCACCACCTAGTTTGGGCGATACGCAGTATTTT,CASSPPSLGDTQYF
TRBV28,few,TRBJ1-1,.,TGTGCCAGCAGTACCGTGTACACTGAAGCTTTCTTT,CASSTVYTEAFF
TRBV20-1,many,TRBJ2-7,.,TGCAGTGCTAGAGAATGGGGGACATCCTCCTACGAGCAGTACTTC,CSAREWGTSSYEQYF
TRBV2,once,TRBJ2-4,.,TGTGCCAGCAGTGAAGTTGGGGCTTCCACGCTAGCCAAAAACATTCAGTACTTC,CASSEVGASTLAKNIQYF
TRBV5-6,.,TRBJ1-1,.,TGTGCCAGCAGCTCCCCGGTTTTGAACACTGAAGCTTTCTTT,CASSSPVLNTEAFF
TRBV4-3,.,TRBJ2-6,.,TGCGCCAGCAGCCAATGGCCGGGGTCTGGGGCCAACGTCCTGACTTTC,CASSQWPGSGANVLTF
TRBV6-2/TRBV6-3,.,TRBJ2-2,.,TGTGCCAGCAGCCAGCCCACAGGGTCAATAACCGGGGAGCTGTTTTTT,CASSQPTGSITGELFF
TRBV4-3,.,TRBJ2-1,TRBD1,TGCGCCAGCAGCCAAGGATACAGGGGTACCTACAATGAGCAGTTCTTC,CASSQGYRGTYNEQFF
TRBV7-2,many,TRBJ1-2,.,TGTGCCAGCAGCGTCTCGAATTTCTGGGCAGGCGCCTATGGCTACACCTTC,CASSVSNFWAGAYGYTF
TRBV29-1,.,TRBJ1-5,TRBD1,TGCAGCGTTCTCAGCAGGGGGGATCAGCCCCAGCATTTT,CSVLSRGDQPQHF
TRBV6-1,few,TRBJ2-2,TRBD1,TGTGCCAGCAGTAGGGGACAGGGGGCGTTCGGGGAGCTGTTTTTT,CASSRGQGAFGELFF
TRBV4-1,.,TRBJ2-3,TRBD2,TGCGCCAGCAGCCAAGATACGCCTAGCGGTGGCAGTACGCAGTATTTT,CASSQDTPSGGSTQYF
TRBV6-1,many,TRBJ1-1,.,TGTGCCAGCAGCCCAAATGTTGGAGGGCACCCGTTAGCTTTCTTT,CASSPNVGGHPLAFF
TRBV5-1,.,TRBJ2-7,TRBD2,TGCGCCAGCAGCTCTCCGGGACTAGCGGGGGACGAGCAGTACTTC,CASSSPGLAGDEQYF
TRBV12-3/TRBV12-4,many,TRBJ1-2,TRBD1,TGTGCCAGCAGTCCGAGGAGGACAGGGGTTGGCTACACCTTC,CASSPRRTGVGYTF
TRBV5-1,few,TRBJ2-7,.,TGCGCCAGCAGCTTTCCGGGACATGGCTACGAGCAGTACTTC,CASSFPGHGYEQYF
TRBV30,.,TRBJ1-2,.,TGTGCCTGGAGTGTACTTGGGGACAATGGCTACACCTTC,CAWSVLGDNGYTF
TRBV12-3/TRBV12-4,.,TRBJ1-1,TRBD1,TGTGCCAGCAGTGAAGGAGGACAGGGGGAGAGCACTGAAGCTTTCTTT,CASSEGGQGESTEAFF
TRBV7-2,few,TRBJ1-1,.,TGTGCCAGCAGCTTGCAGGGGCCGTCGAACACTGAAGCTTTCTTT,CASSLQGPSNTEAFF
TRBV2,.,TRBJ1-6,TRBD1,TGTGCCAGCAGCGGGACAGGGAGATCACCCCTCCACTTT,CASSGTGRSPLHF
TRBV29-1,.,TRBJ2-1,TRBD1,TGCAGCGTGACAGGGGGATTTCGTATCAGTCGCAATGAGCAGTTCTTC,CSVTGGFRISRNEQFF
TRBV27,.,TRBJ1-2,TRBD1,TGTGCCAGCAGTTTAGAGCCAGGGGGTTATGGCTACACCTTC,CASSLEPGGYGYTF
TRBV4-2,.,TRBJ1-2,TRBD1,TGTGCCAGCAGCCAGGAGACAGGGGCTCATGGCTACACCTTC,CASSQETGAHGYTF
TRBV5-1,few,TRBJ1-1,TRBD1,TGCGCCAGCATGCCCGGACAGGGACAGAGGAACACTGAAGCTTTCTTT,CASMPGQGQRNTEAFF
TRBV20-1,few,TRBJ2-7,TRBD2,TGCAGTGCCACCCTGATCATAACTAGCGGGACCTACGAGCAGTACTTC,CSATLIITSGTYEQYF
TRBV20-1,.,TRBJ1-1,TRBD1,TGCAGTGCTAGTAAGACAGGGGGGGGATACACTGAAGCTTTCTTT,CSASKTGGGYTEAFF
TRBV20-1,.,TRBJ2-5,TRBD2,TGCAGTGGGTGGTCCAGCGGGGGAAAGACCCAGTACTTC,CSGWSSGGKTQYF
TRBV28,few,TRBJ2-1,.,TGTGCCAGCAGACCCGGGAGACGGCGACTTTACAATGAGCAGTTCTTC,CASRPGRRRLYNEQFF
TRBV10-3,.,TRBJ1-2,TRBD1,TGTGCCATCAGTAACAGGGGGCCTTCGAGCTATGGCTACACCTTC,CAISNRGPSSYGYTF
TRBV6-1,.,TRBJ2-5,.,TGTGCCAGCAGTAATGACGCCGCAGAGACCCAGTACTTC,CASSNDAAETQYF
TRBV20-1,few,TRBJ2-1,TRBD2,TGCAGTGCTAGTCACCGACTAGCGGGTATACACAATGAGCAGTTCTTC,CSASHRLAGIHNEQFF
TRBV7-2,few,TRBJ1-1,.,TGTGCCAGCAGCTTCACTAGGGCGAACACTGAAGCTTTCTTT,CASSFTRANTEAFF
TRBV28,.,TRBJ1-5,TRBD1,TGTGCCAGCAGTGGGGGACAGGGGAAGCCTAGCAATCAGCCCCAGCATTTT,CASSGGQGKPSNQPQHF
TRBV7-9,few,TRBJ1-6,.,TGTGCCAGCAGCAGAGGACAAGACTCACCCCTCCACTTT,CASSRGQDSPLHF